What follows is one T cell receptor (beta chain) and its context. This clonotype was counted at least ten times. Its antigen remains undetermined. The input lacks base qualities; no much larger clone sits a single base away. Including the terminal cysteine and phenylalanine, the CDR3 comprises 14 residues. Only the CDR3 DNA is retained, 42 bases long and in frame from the first base. CDR1 and CDR2, per the germline V gene, are MDHEN and SYDVKM. The junction carries 16 bases between V and J, which are trimmed by 8 bases and 5 bases respectively. The entry originates in a study of T-cell reconstitution after alpha-beta-depleted transplantation in children listed by TCRdb under 2016. Study-level background: T-cell immune reconstitution after TCRalphabeta/CD19-depleted allogeneic hematopoietic cell transplantation in children was quantitatively tracked in the study by means of TCR repertoire profiling.

This specimen's treatment or condition label, interpreted: allogeneic hematopoietic cell transplantation with graft depleted of TCRalphabeta T cells and CD19 B cells. The transplant recipients were children given TCRalphabeta/CD19-depleted allogeneic hematopoietic cell grafts. Libraries were prepared through PCR. The sequencer was an Illumina HiSeq 2500. TCR library preparation used molecular barcoding, with unique molecular identifiers applied to normalize quantification of the TCRbeta repertoire. TCRdb's own reprocessing of the public reads used fastp at Q25 and MiXCR and kept productive beta chains. Each CDR3 protein gets just one entry, which takes the most common genes and DNA from the rows behind it. The sample table contains under 850,000 distinct CDR3 sequences; only one count was recorded for 10% to 15% of them. The ten largest account for 0.65% to 0.9% of the sample. Summary of the overall study and its limitations: Apparently early alphabetaT-cell count recovery about two months after transplant reportedly relied on only several hundred rapidly expanded clones derived from non-depleted graft cells. In some patients, high TCRbeta diversity at day 60 was attributed to recipient T cells and intrathymic progenitors that had survived conditioning. Hyperexpanded clone frequencies declined over subsequent months; after one year, T-cell counts and TCRbeta diversity were mostly attributed to newly produced T cells.

The starting material was PBMCs, obtained before TCRalphabeta/CD19-depleted stem cell transplant. Rearrangement joined TRBV28 to TRBJ1-5, with the D gene uncertain. The clonotype originates from a girl aged 2 to 9 with congenital amegakaryocytic thrombocytopenia, due to receive a stem cell transplant. CDR3 sequence: CASRIISTDQPQHF. The sequenced DNA is TGTGCCAGCCGGATAATATCTACGGATCAGCCCCAGCATTTT. The CDR3 plus the reference TRBV28 and TRBJ1-5 genes for the other parts give the full variable domain: DVKVTQSSRYLVKRTGEKVFLECVQDMDHENMFWYRQDPGLGLRLIYFSYDVKMKEKGDIPEGYSVSREKKERFSLILESASTNQTSMYLCASRIISTDQPQHFGDGTRLSIL.